This T cell receptor beta chain was captured in a study of blood T cell repertoires in COVID-19. Study information: COVID-19 samples from acute and convalescent phases originated in the United States, Italy and Spain. PBMCs, B-cell-depleted T cells, or T cells provided the cDNA or gDNA that made up the material.

Trimming cost V 1 base and J 8 bases, with 14 bases left between them. Germline CDR1 is MNHNS and CDR2 is SASEGT. This CDR3 has 14 residues. Original handling: From reference gene primer amplification, estimates of nucleated cell counts were derived. Profiled with immunoSEQ multiplex PCR; TCRdb holds only in-frame clones, not every one. That table gives V, J and clone size, and the DNA gave D and trimming. Of a few hundred thousand clones in the sample, roughly 84% were seen once. The J gene is TRBJ1-2, the V gene TRBV6-1; D possibly corresponds to TRBD1 (6 bases). This TCR was sampled from a woman aged 40-49 years who had recovered from COVID-19. The sequencing sample was made of peripheral blood. This chain's CDR3 is CASSEGGRPRGYTF. Here the CDR3 DNA reads TGTGCCAGCAGTGAAGGGGGGCGACCCCGGGGCTACACCTTC.